The TCR beta chain under discussion was sequenced for a study of blood T cell repertoires in COVID-19 (dated by TCRdb to about 2020). Study-level background: The collaborator samples originated in the United States, Italy and Spain and spanned the acute and convalescent phases of COVID-19. The prospective study material was composed of cDNA or gDNA derived from T cells, B-cell-depleted T cells, or PBMCs. Deeply sampled blood TCRbeta repertoires from subjects exposed to, actively infected with, or recovered from COVID-19 were included in the dataset. A freely available public database, intended as a resource for researchers studying the immune response to SARS-CoV-2, is where the repertoires were released. The samples were drawn from the first 160 participants of the ongoing ImmuneRACE study and from under 1,500 subjects provided by 6 global collaborators. A de-identified subject ID, COVID-19 status, age in years and sex were almost always included in the sample metadata. Where available, HLA class I and class II types were taken from metadata supplied by the sample provider and were not determined by assay-based typing. The full study reports these points: The amount of clinical and demographic metadata varied by source and participant and was provided uncurated.

A word on this clone: Its specific antigen is unknown. Base-call qualities are not available, and no considerably larger clone is one nucleotide away.

CDR3 length: 13 amino acids, cysteine to phenylalanine. Only CDR3 DNA is held: 39 bases, read in frame from base 1. From a lookup of the germline V gene, CDR1 and CDR2 are SGHRS and YFSETQ. V is pared back by 4 bases and J by 6 bases, with 14 bases lying between the germline termini. Each collaborating institution followed its own protocols to collect whole blood in K2EDTA tubes. For TCRbeta analysis, collaborators shipped samples as frozen whole blood, isolated PBMCs, or DNA extracted from either of those sample types. The immunoSEQ Assay, a bias-controlled multiplex PCR, was used to amplify TCRbeta CDR3 regions from genomic DNA. Per the source publication's procedure: Within the assay, amplification of reference gene primers was used to estimate how many nucleated cells each sample contained. Sequence reads were collapsed and filtered to measure the absolute abundance of every unique TCRbeta CDR3 rearrangement. For each sample, productive Simpson clonality was calculated as the square root of Simpson's diversity index over productive rearrangements. The immuneACCESS repertoire file appears here via TCRdb, limited to in-frame rearrangements. These files lack a portion of the clones; in checked studies, under half of the deficit traces to unresolved V genes, and the cause of the others is not known. V, J and clone size are taken as reported in that table, and D and trimming were inferred from the DNA itself. The sample profile shows some 110,000 clones; 65% to 80% of them were found once. The top ten clones comprise approximately 19% of the sample.

This TCR derives from a woman between 65 and 79 years old with acute or convalescent COVID-19. Sequenced: peripheral blood. The V and J genes are TRBV5-1 and TRBJ2-7; the D gene is perhaps TRBD2, from 5 matching bases. The DNA sequence is as follows: TGCGCCAGCAGCCCGGAACCGGGGTCCGAGCAGTACTTC. It codes for CASSPEPGSEQYF.